Below are 19 T cell receptor beta chains sequenced from a single sample in a study of radiotherapy plus CTLA-4 blockade in lung cancer. Sequenced by immunoSEQ multiplex PCR; TCRdb stores in-frame clones only, minus some. This table holds tens of thousands of clones, roughly 87% found once. The material was peripheral blood, obtained from a patient treated with radiotherapy plus ipilimumab. These receptors were obtained from a human donor with non-small cell lung cancer that progressed on radiotherapy plus ipilimumab.

This sequence joins TRBV18 and TRBJ1-5; unclear D gene. The V end was cut by 2 bases, the J end by 1 base, with 12 bases between. CDR1 is KGHSH and CDR2 is LQKENI in the germline V gene. This CDR3 spans 16 amino acids. The DNA for the CDR3 is TGTGCCAGCTCACCAAATCAACACTCAAGCAATCAGCCCCAGCATTTT. Amino acid sequence: CASSPNQHSSNQPQHF.

Note on this clone: Different DNA sequences within this sample yield the same CDR3. The chain has TRBV7-6 and TRBJ2-6; a weak D match, TRBD1 (6 bases). Trimming removed 5 bases at V and 0 bases at J, with 8 bases between. The CDR3 is made up of 15 amino acids. Germline V lookup: CDR1 SGHVS, CDR2 FNYEAQ. CDR3 protein: CASSKDSSGANVLTF. The CDR3 DNA is TGTGCCAGCAGCAAGGACAGCTCTGGGGCCAACGTCCTGACTTTC.

The rearrangement uses TRBV2 and TRBJ1-5; weak D call: TRBD1 (6 bases). V lost 6 bases to trimming and J lost 3 bases, with 12 bases between them. The length of the CDR3 is 14 residues. Germline CDR1 reads SNHLY; CDR2 reads FYNNEI. The DNA for the CDR3 is TGTGCCAGCAGGGCCAGGGGCGTCAATCAGCCCCAGCATTTT. This gives the protein CASRARGVNQPQHF.

This chain connects TRBV5-1 to TRBJ2-2; 8 positions match TRBD1. The J segment lost 4 bases and the V segment lost 8 bases, leaving 10 bases of the junction unmatched. CDR3 length equals 15 residues. Germline values: CDR1 SGHRS, CDR2 YFSETQ. DNA for the CDR3: TGCGCCAGTAGGACAGGGTCCTACAGCACCGGGGAGCTGTTTTTT. Translating gives CASRTGSYSTGELFF.

V gene TRBV11-2 combines with J gene TRBJ2-7, with 11 bases aligning to TRBD2. The CDR3 sequence is 16 residues long. The J segment lost 5 bases and the V segment lost 5 bases, leaving 11 bases of the junction unmatched. The V gene's germline CDR1 is SGHAT and CDR2 FQNNGV. This chain's CDR3 is CASSHYSGRASNEQYF. In DNA, the CDR3 is TGTGCCAGCAGCCACTATAGCGGGAGGGCCTCGAACGAGCAGTACTTC.

The chain couples TRBV27 to TRBJ1-4; the D is unclear. CDR1 is MNHEY, CDR2 SMNVEV, per germline (reference sequence). Trimming stripped 0 bases from V and 6 bases from J, with 11 bases between. The CDR3 is made up of 15 amino acids. The CDR3 protein is CASSLSGSRDEKLFF. CDR3 nucleotide sequence: TGTGCCAGCAGTTTATCTGGATCTCGGGATGAAAAACTGTTTTTT. The whole variable domain, filled in from reference TRBV27 and TRBJ1-4, reads EAQVTQNPRYLITVTGKKLTVTCSQNMNHEYMSWYRQDPGLGLRQIYYSMNVEVTDKGDVPEGYKVSRKEKRNFPLILESPSPNQTSLYFCASSLSGSRDEKLFFGSGTQLSVL.

The chain combines TRBV9 with TRBJ2-3; D call uncertain. Germline V CDR1 and CDR2: SGDLS, YYNGEE. Trimming removed 0 bases at V and 8 bases at J, with 7 bases between. This CDR3 region has 12 residues. CDR3 residues: CASSVVRGTQYF. DNA for the CDR3: TGTGCCAGCAGCGTAGTACGAGGTACGCAGTATTTT. Complete variable domain (other parts from reference TRBV9 and TRBJ2-3): DSGVTQTPKHLITATGQRVTLRCSPRSGDLSVYWYQQSLDQGLQFLIQYYNGEERAKGNILERFSAQQFPDLHSELNLSSLELGDSALYFCASSVVRGTQYFGPGTRLTVL.

This chain's CDR3 is CASSLVLDREDGYTF. Here the CDR3 DNA reads TGCGCCAGCAGCTTGGTTCTGGACAGGGAGGATGGCTACACCTTC. The rearrangement joins TRBV5-1 to TRBJ1-2, with 8 bases that match TRBD1. V dropped 0 bases and J dropped 6; count of bases not matched to a gene: 7. The length of the CDR3 is 15 residues. CDR1 and CDR2 (germline): SGHRS, YFSETQ.

The chain employs TRBV28 and TRBJ1-5; 8 bases fit TRBD1. The CDR3 has 15 amino acids. V dropped 6 bases and J dropped 4; count of bases not matched to a gene: 8. Germline lookup yields CDR1 MDHEN and CDR2 SYDVKM. Here the CDR3 DNA reads TGTGCCAGCAGACCCTCCACAGGGGGTAATCAGCCCCAGCATTTT. It is translated as CASRPSTGGNQPQHF.

The V and J genes are TRBV10-1 and TRBJ2-2; TRBD2 agrees at 11 bases. CDR3 size: 15 residues. V lost 8 bases to trimming and J lost 0 bases; unmatched junction nucleotides: 2. Germline V gene lookup returns CDR1 WNHNN and CDR2 SYGVQD (reference sequence). The CDR3 protein is CASGTSGSNTGELFF. The DNA for the CDR3 is TGCGCCAGCGGGACTAGCGGTTCGAACACCGGGGAGCTGTTTTTT.

J is TRBJ1-1 and V is TRBV6-5; 8 bases are a match to TRBD1. The V gene end was trimmed by 7 bases and the J gene end by 7 bases; junction bases not matched to a gene: 5. CDR3 length equals 12 residues. The V gene's germline CDR1 is MNHEY and CDR2 SVGAGI. The CDR3 bases are TGTGCCAGCAACTTAGGACAGGGTGAAGCTTTCTTT. Amino acid sequence: CASNLGQGEAFF.

This clone occurred a few times. The CDR3 loop reads CASGLGASGSSSNEQFF. DNA of the CDR3: TGTGCTAGTGGTCTCGGGGCTAGCGGGAGTTCTAGCAATGAGCAGTTCTTC. The genes are TRBV12-5 and TRBJ2-1, with TRBD2 matching over 10 bases. After removal of 5 bases from V and 6 bases from J, the junction contained 13 bases not matched to a gene. This CDR3 region has 17 residues. The germline gives CDR1 LGHNT, CDR2 FRNRAP. Supplemented by reference TRBV12-5 and TRBJ2-1, the full variable domain reads DARVTQTPRHKVTEMGQEVTMRCQPILGHNTVFWYRQTMMQGLELLAYFRNRAPLDDSGMPKDRFSAEMPDATLATLKIQPSEPRDSAVYFCASGLGASGSSSNEQFFGPGTRLTVL.

The chain couples TRBV6-1 to TRBJ1-2; D is possibly TRBD1 (6 bases). The germline gives CDR1 MNHNS, CDR2 SASEGT. V lost 5 bases to trimming and J lost 11 bases, with 18 bases between them. The CDR3 is 13 amino acids. CDR3 bases: TGTGCCAGCAGTCGAATTCCGACAGGCCATTACACCTTC. Translating gives CASSRIPTGHYTF.

This clone has a handful of counts. The chain has TRBV6-6 and TRBJ1-2; D might be TRBD1 (6 bases). Looked up from germline, CDR1 is MNHNY and CDR2 is SVGAGI (reference sequence). CDR3 length: 14 residues. Trimming removed 2 bases at V and 8 bases at J, with 15 bases between. The CDR3 sequence is CASSYGLTGSGYTF. The CDR3 bases are TGTGCCAGCAGTTACGGCCTAACAGGGTCCGGCTACACCTTC.

This sequence joins TRBV27 and TRBJ2-5; D uncertain. The CDR3 consists of 13 residues. V lost 0 bases, J lost 5 bases, and 7 bases lay in between. Germline V CDR1 and CDR2: MNHEY, SMNVEV (reference sequence). The CDR3 nucleotides are TGTGCCAGCAGTTTATCATATTTGGAGACCCAGTACTTC. Translation: CASSLSYLETQYF.

CDR3 nucleotides: TGTGCCAGCAGCTTATCCCCCCTGGATAGGGGGCGGGATACGCAGTATTTT. It encodes CASSLSPLDRGRDTQYF. This chain uses TRBV11-2 with TRBJ2-3; 7 bases fit TRBD1. Germline V CDR1 and CDR2: SGHAT, FQNNGV. The CDR3 has 17 residues. The junction had 14 bases not matched to a gene; V was cut back by 2 bases and J by 6 bases. The full variable domain, rest sourced from reference TRBV11-2 and TRBJ2-3, is EAGVAQSPRYKIIEKRQSVAFWCNPISGHATLYWYQQILGQGPKLLIQFQNNGVVDDSQLPKDRFSAERLKGVDSTLKIQPAKLEDSAVYLCASSLSPLDRGRDTQYFGPGTRLTVL.

The chain combines TRBV11-1 with TRBJ2-2; D unclear. CDR1 and CDR2 from the germline V gene are SGHAT and FQDESV (reference sequence). CDR3 size: 13 residues. Deletions cut 2 bases from V and 8 bases from J, with 9 bases between. DNA for the CDR3: TGTGCCAGCAGCTTACGTCTAAGGGGGGAGCTGTTTTTT. It specifies CASSLRLRGELFF.

The chain joins TRBV5-1 to TRBJ1-4, with 7 positions matching TRBD1. The CDR3 contains 14 residues. J was trimmed by 6 bases and V by 4 bases; bases with no gene match: 6. Germline CDR1 is SGHRS and CDR2 is YFSETQ. The CDR3 region has the DNA TGCGCCAGCAGCCCGACAGGGATGTATGAAAAACTGTTTTTT. It specifies CASSPTGMYEKLFF.

On this clone itself: The conserved phenylalanine or tryptophan is not found at the CDR3 terminus, so this likely reflects a read error. No DNA is shown, since the ends of the CDR3 on it are uncertain; the CDR3 is the one TCRdb lists. V gene TRBV28 combines with J gene TRBJ2-7; the D call of TRBD2 is as the table states it, not checked on the DNA. Germline CDR1 MDHEN, CDR2 SYDVKM. 12 amino acids form the CDR3, both terminal residues included. The CDR3 region is CASGIGRDFVSL.